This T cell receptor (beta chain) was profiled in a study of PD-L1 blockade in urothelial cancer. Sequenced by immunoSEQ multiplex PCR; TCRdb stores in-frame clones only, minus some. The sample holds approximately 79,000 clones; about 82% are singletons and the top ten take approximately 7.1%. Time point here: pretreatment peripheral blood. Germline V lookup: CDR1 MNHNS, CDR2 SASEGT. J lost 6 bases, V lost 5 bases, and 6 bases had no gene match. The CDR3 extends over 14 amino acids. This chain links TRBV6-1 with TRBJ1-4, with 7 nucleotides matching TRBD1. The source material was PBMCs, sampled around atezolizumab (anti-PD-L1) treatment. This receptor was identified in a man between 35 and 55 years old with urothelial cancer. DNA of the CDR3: TGTGCCAGCAGTCAGGGGGTACGTTATGAAAAACTGTTTTTT. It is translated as CASSQGVRYEKLFF.